The following is a T cell receptor (beta chain) sequence with its context. CDR3 length: 13 residues. Trimming took 1 base from V and 5 from J, leaving 8 bases between them. These data are taken from a study of blood T cell repertoires in COVID-19. The repertoire was sequenced with immunoSEQ multiplex PCR; TCRdb's copy has only in-frame clones and lacks some. The sample has about 180,000 clones; roughly 88% are singletons. The chain uses TRBV12-3 or TRBV12-4 and TRBJ1-2, with D hard to call. The receptor comes from a woman aged 25 to 39 with acute or convalescent COVID-19. What was sequenced was peripheral blood. CDR3 DNA sequence: TGTGCCAGCAGTTTAGATAGTGGTTATGGCTACACCTTC. It encodes CASSLDSGYGYTF.